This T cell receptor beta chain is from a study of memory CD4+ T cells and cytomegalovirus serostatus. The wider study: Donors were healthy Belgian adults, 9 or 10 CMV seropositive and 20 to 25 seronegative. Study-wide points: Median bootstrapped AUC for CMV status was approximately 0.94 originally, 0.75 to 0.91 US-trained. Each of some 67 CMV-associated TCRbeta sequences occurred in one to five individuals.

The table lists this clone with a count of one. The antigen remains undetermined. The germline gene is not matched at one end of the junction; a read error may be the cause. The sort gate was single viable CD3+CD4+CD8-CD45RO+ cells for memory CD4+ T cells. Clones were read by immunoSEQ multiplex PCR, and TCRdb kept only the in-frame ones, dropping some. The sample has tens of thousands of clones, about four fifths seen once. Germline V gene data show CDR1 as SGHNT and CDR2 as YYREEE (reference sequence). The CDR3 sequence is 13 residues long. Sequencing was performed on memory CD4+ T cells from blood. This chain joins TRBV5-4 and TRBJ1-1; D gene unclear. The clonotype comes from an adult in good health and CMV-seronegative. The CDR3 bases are TGTGCCAGCAGCTTTTATGGCAGGCGTGAATCTTTCTTT. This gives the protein CASSFYGRRESFF.